The 10 T cell receptor beta chains presented below share a single source sample, sequenced in a study of T cell responses to AZD1222 COVID-19 vaccine. Profiled with immunoSEQ multiplex PCR; TCRdb holds only in-frame clones, not every one. The table records 130,000 to 150,000 clones, 89% of them present only once. The input for sequencing was peripheral blood, taken 28 days after the second AZD1222 dose. The receptors derive from an adult who received the AZD1222 COVID-19 vaccine.

The CDR3, as DNA: TGTGCCAGCAGTCTCCCCTCTGGACAGACCCTGAACACTGAAGCTTTCTTT. Protein sequence: CASSLPSGQTLNTEAFF. The genes are TRBV28 and TRBJ1-1, with D possibly TRBD1 on 6 matching bases. With 5 bases removed from V and 0 bases from J, the gap between germline ends came to 19 bases. Looked up from germline, CDR1 is MDHEN and CDR2 is SYDVKM. This CDR3 region has 17 residues.

V and J are TRBV6-2 or TRBV6-3 and TRBJ1-1; D remains ambiguous. The CDR3 sequence is 13 residues long. V dropped 5 bases and J dropped 1 base, with 8 bases sitting between them. Germline-derived CDR1 and CDR2 are MNHEY and SVGEGT. Written as DNA, the CDR3 is TGTGCCAGCAGTCGCAGCGAGAACACTGAAGCTTTCTTT. Its protein product is CASSRSENTEAFF.

This clone showed up just once. The V call is TRBV5-1, the J call TRBJ2-1; the D call may be TRBD1 or TRBD2 (6 bases each). The CDR3 has 16 amino acids. CDR1 SGHRS and CDR2 YFSETQ come from the germline V gene. The V end was cut by 3 bases, the J end by 7 bases, with 20 bases between. The CDR3 nucleotides read TGCGCCAGCAGCTCCCACGGGGGCTTACCCGAGAATGAGCAGTTCTTC. This codes for CASSSHGGLPENEQFF.

The chain recombines TRBV24-1 with TRBJ2-1; TRBD2 matches at 11 bases. V dropped 4 bases and J dropped 2; count of bases not matched to a gene: 15. The CDR3 is 20 amino acids. Germline CDR1 reads KGHDR; CDR2 reads SFDVKD. The CDR3 is CATSEEPGLAVKGTYNEQFF. The DNA for the CDR3 is TGTGCCACCAGTGAGGAACCGGGACTAGCGGTGAAGGGAACCTACAATGAGCAGTTCTTC.

V is TRBV11-2 and J is TRBJ1-5; TRBD1 might be the D (6 bases). Between the trimmed V and J ends, which lost 2 bases and 7 bases, there was a span of 9 bases. Looked up from germline, CDR1 is SGHAT and CDR2 is FQNNGV. The CDR3 contains 13 residues. CDR3 coding DNA: TGTGCCAGCAGCTTAAACAGGGAGCAGCCCCAGCATTTT. Amino acids: CASSLNREQPQHF.

The CDR3, as DNA: TGTGCCAGCAGTCCCCTATGGACAGGGTTTGGCAAAAACATTCAGTACTTC. Its protein is CASSPLWTGFGKNIQYF. The chain carries TRBV27 and TRBJ2-4; 8 bases fit TRBD1. Germline CDR1 is MNHEY and CDR2 is SMNVEV (reference sequence). This CDR3 region has 17 residues. The V and J ends lost 5 bases and 3 bases, in that order; junction bases with no gene match: 12.

V usage is TRBV9 and J usage is TRBJ2-3, with D possibly being TRBD2 (5 bases). V shed 7 bases and J shed 4 bases, with 13 bases lying between them. The CDR3 is 13 amino acids. Germline V lookup: CDR1 SGDLS, CDR2 YYNGEE. The CDR3 DNA follows: TGTGCCAGCGGACGCCTAGCAGCAGATACGCAGTATTTT. It specifies CASGRLAADTQYF.

The gene calls are TRBV5-3 and TRBJ1-6; 8 bases are a match to TRBD1. TRBV5-3 is an open reading frame whose function is uncertain. The CDR3 covers 15 residues. V lost 4 bases and J lost 4; bases outside the gene matches: 4. The CDR3 loop reads CARSGQGLYNSPLHF. Here the CDR3 DNA reads TGTGCCAGAAGCGGACAGGGCCTTTATAATTCACCCCTCCACTTT.

This chain joins TRBV7-2 and TRBJ1-4; TRBD1 is a possible D gene (6 bases). The germline gives CDR1 SGHTA, CDR2 FQGNSA. The CDR3 length is 15 residues. V lost 3 bases and J lost 5, with 13 bases in between. The CDR3 reads CASSFVTGSNEKLFF. DNA for the CDR3: TGTGCCAGCAGCTTTGTGACAGGCTCAAATGAAAAACTGTTTTTT.

The rearrangement joins TRBV6-2 or TRBV6-3 to TRBJ1-1; D gene ambiguous. The V gene's germline CDR1 is MNHEY and CDR2 SVGEGT. The V gene lost 2 bases and the J gene lost 1 base, with 2 bases spanning the gap. This CDR3 contains 12 residues. The CDR3 sequence: CASSYRNTEAFF. CDR3 nucleotides: TGTGCCAGCAGTTACAGGAACACTGAAGCTTTCTTT.